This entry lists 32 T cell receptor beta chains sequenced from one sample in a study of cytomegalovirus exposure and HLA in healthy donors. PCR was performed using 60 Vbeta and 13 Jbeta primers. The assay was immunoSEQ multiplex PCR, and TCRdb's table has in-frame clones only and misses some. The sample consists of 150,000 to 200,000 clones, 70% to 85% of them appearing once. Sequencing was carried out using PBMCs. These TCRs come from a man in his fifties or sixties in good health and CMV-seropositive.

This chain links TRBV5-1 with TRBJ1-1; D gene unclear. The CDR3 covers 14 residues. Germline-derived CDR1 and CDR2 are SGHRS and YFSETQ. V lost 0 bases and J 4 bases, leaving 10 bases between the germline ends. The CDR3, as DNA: TGCGCCAGCAGCTTGGGTGGAGGGAGCACTGAAGCTTTCTTT. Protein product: CASSLGGGSTEAFF.

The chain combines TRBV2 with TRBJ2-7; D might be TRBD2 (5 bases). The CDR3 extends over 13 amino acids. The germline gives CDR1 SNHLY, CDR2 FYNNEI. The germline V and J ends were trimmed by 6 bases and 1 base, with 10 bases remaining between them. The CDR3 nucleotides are TGTGCCAGCAGCCTGCGGACTTCCTACGAGCAGTACTTC. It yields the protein CASSLRTSYEQYF.

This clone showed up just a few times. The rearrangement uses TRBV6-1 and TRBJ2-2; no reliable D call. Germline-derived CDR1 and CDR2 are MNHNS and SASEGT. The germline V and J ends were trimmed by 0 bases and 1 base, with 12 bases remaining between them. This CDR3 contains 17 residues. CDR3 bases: TGTGCCAGCAGTGAAGCGGGTGTAACAGAGAACACCGGGGAGCTGTTTTTT. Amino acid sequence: CASSEAGVTENTGELFF.

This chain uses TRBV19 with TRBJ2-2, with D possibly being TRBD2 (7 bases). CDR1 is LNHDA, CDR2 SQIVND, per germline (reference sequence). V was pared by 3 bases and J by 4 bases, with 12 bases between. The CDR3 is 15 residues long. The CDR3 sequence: CASSIPRGGTGELFF. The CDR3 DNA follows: TGTGCCAGTAGTATTCCTAGGGGGGGCACCGGGGAGCTGTTTTTT.

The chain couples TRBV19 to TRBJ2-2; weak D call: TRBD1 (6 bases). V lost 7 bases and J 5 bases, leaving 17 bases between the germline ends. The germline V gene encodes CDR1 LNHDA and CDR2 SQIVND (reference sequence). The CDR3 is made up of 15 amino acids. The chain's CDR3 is CASNRTGHWTGELFF. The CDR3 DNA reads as TGTGCCAGTAATCGGACGGGACATTGGACCGGGGAGCTGTTTTTT.

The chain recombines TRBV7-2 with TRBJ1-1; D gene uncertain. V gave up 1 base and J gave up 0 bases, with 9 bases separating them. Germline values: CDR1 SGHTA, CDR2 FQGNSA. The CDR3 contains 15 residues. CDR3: CASSLVLLLNTEAFF. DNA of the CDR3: TGTGCCAGCAGCTTAGTCCTCCTCCTGAACACTGAAGCTTTCTTT.

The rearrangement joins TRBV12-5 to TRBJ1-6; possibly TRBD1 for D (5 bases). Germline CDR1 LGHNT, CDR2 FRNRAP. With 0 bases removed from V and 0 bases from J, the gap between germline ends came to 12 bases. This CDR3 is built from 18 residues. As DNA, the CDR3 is TGTGCTAGTGGTTTGGTACATGACAGAAGCTCCTATAATTCACCCCTCCACTTT. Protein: CASGLVHDRSSYNSPLHF.

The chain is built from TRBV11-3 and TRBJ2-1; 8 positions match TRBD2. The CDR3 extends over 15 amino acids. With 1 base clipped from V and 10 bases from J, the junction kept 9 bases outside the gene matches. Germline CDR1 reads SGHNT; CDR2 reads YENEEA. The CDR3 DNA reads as TGTGCCAGCAGCTTAGGCGAGCGGGGGTTCGGGGAGCAGTTCTTC. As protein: CASSLGERGFGEQFF.

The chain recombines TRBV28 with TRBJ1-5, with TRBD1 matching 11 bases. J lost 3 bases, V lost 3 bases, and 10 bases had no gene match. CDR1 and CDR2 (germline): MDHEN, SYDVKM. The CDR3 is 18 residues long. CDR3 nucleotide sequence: TGTGCCAGCAGTTTGGGACAGGGGGTTGATGAGAACAATCAGCCCCAGCATTTT. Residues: CASSLGQGVDENNQPQHF. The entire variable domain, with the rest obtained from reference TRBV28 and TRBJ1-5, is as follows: DVKVTQSSRYLVKRTGEKVFLECVQDMDHENMFWYRQDPGLGLRLIYFSYDVKMKEKGDIPEGYSVSREKKERFSLILESASTNQTSMYLCASSLGQGVDENNQPQHFGDGTRLSIL.

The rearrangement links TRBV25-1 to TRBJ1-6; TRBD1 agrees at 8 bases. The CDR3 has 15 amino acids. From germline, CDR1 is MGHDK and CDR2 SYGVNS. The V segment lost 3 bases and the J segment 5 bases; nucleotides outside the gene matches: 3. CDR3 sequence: CASSDGQGDNSPLHF. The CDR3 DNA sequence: TGTGCCAGCAGTGATGGACAGGGTGATAATTCACCCCTCCACTTT.

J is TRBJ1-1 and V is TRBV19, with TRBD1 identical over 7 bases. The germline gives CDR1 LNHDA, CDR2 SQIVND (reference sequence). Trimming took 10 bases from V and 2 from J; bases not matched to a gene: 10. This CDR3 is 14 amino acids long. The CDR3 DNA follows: TGTGCCACCCACCGGGACAGAGCCAACACTGAAGCTTTCTTT. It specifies CATHRDRANTEAFF.

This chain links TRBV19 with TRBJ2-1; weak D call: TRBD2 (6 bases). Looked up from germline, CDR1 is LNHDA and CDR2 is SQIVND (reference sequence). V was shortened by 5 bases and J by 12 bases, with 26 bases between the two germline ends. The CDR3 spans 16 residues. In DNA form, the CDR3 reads TGTGCCAGTAGTCCCGACTCAGGGACTCGATCTTTAGGGCAGTTCTTC. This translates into CASSPDSGTRSLGQFF.

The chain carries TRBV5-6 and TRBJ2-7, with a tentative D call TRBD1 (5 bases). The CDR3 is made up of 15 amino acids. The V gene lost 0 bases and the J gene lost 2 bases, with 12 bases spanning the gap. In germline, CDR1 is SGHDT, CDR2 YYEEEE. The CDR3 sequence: CASSLGAGQTYEQYF. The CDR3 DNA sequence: TGTGCCAGCAGCTTGGGGGCAGGGCAGACCTACGAGCAGTACTTC.

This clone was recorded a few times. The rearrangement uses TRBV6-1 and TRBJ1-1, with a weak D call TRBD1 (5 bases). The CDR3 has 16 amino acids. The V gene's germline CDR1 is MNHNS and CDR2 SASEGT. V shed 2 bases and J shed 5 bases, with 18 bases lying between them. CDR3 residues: CASSEHGRGYLTEAFF. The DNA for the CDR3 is TGTGCCAGCAGTGAACACGGACGGGGGTACCTAACTGAAGCTTTCTTT.

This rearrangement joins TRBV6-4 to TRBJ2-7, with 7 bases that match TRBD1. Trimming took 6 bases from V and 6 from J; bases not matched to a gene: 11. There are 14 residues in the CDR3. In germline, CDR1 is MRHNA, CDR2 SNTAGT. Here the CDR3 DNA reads TGTGCCAGCAGCTTCCGGGACAGAATGGGCGAGCAGTACTTC. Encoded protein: CASSFRDRMGEQYF.

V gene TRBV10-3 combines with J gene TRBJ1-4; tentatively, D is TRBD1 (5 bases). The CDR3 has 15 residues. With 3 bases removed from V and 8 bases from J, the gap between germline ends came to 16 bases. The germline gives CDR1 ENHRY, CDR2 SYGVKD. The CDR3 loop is CAISDRTGGGEKLFF. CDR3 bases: TGTGCCATCAGTGATCGGACGGGGGGGGGAGAAAAACTGTTTTTT.

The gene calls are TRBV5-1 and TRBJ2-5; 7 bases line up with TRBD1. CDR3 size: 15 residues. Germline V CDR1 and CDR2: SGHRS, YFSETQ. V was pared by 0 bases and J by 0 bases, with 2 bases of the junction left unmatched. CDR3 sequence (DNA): TGCGCCAGCAGCTTGGGAGACAGGGACCAAGAGACCCAGTACTTC. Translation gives CASSLGDRDQETQYF.

CDR3 sequence: CASSLVPQGASNYGYTF. The CDR3 coding sequence is TGTGCCAGCAGCTTGGTGCCCCAGGGGGCTTCTAACTATGGCTACACCTTC. The chain uses TRBV5-5 and TRBJ1-2; TRBD1 agrees at 8 bases. Germline V gene data show CDR1 as SGHKS and CDR2 as YYEKEE (reference sequence). The CDR3 runs 17 residues. J gave up 0 bases and V 0 bases, and 7 bases lay outside the gene matches. Looking up the rest from reference TRBV5-5 and TRBJ1-2 gives the full variable domain: DAGVTQSPTHLIKTRGQQVTLRCSPISGHKSVSWYQQVLGQGPQFIFQYYEKEERGRGNFPDRFSARQFPNYSSELNVNALLLGDSALYLCASSLVPQGASNYGYTFGSGTRLTVV.

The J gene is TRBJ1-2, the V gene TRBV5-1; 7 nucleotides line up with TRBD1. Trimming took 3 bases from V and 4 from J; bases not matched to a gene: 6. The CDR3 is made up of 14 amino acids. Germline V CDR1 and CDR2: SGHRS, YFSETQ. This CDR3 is CASSSGTAPYGYTF. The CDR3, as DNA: TGCGCCAGCAGCTCCGGGACAGCACCCTATGGCTACACCTTC.

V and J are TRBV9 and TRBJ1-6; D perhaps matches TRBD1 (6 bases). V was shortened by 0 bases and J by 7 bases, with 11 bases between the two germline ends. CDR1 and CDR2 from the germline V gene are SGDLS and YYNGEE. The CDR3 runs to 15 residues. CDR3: CASSVEYRENSPLHF. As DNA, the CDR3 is TGTGCCAGCAGCGTAGAGTACAGGGAGAATTCACCCCTCCACTTT.

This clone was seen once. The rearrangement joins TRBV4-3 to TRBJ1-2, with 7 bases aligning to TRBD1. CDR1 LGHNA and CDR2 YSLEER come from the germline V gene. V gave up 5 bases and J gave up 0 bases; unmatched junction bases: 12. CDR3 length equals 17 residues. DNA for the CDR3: TGCGCCAGCAGCTTATACGGGGACAGTAACTCTAACTATGGCTACACCTTC. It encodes CASSLYGDSNSNYGYTF.

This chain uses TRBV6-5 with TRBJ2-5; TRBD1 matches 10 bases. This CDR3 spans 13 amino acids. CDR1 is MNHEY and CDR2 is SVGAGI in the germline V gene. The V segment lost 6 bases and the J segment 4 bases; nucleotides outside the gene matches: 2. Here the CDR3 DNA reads TGTGCCAGCAGCGACAGGGGGCGAGAGACCCAGTACTTC. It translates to CASSDRGRETQYF.

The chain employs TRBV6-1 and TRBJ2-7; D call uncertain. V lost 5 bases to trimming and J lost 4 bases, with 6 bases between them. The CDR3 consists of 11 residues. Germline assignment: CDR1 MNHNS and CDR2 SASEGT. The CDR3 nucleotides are TGTGCCAGCAGTCCGTTATACGAGCAGTACTTC. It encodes CASSPLYEQYF.

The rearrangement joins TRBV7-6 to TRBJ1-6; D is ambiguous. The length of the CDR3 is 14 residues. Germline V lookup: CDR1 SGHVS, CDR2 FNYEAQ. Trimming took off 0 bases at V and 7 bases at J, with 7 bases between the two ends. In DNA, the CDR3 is TGTGCCAGCAGCTTAGCACAGCAAAATTCACCCCTCCACTTT. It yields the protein CASSLAQQNSPLHF.

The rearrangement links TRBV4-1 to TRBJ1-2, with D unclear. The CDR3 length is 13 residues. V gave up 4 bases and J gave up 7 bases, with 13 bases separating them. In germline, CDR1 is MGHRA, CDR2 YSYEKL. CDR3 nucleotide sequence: TGCGCCAGCAGCCTTTTGGCGGGGATTGGCTACACCTTC. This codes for CASSLLAGIGYTF.

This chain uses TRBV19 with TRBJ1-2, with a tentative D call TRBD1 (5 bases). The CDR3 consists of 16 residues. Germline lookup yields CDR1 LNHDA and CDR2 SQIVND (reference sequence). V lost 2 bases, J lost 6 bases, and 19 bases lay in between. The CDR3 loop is CASSILVGRGDNGYTF. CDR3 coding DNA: TGTGCCAGTAGTATACTAGTCGGGAGGGGCGATAATGGCTACACCTTC. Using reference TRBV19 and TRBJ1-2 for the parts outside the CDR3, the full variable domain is DGGITQSPKYLFRKEGQNVTLSCEQNLNHDAMYWYRQDPGQGLRLIYYSQIVNDFQKGDIAEGYSVSREKKESFPLTVTSAQKNPTAFYLCASSILVGRGDNGYTFGSGTRLTVV.

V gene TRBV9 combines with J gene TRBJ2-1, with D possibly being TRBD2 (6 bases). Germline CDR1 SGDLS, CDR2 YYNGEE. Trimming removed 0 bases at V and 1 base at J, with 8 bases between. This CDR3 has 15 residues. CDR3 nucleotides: TGTGCCAGCAGCGTAGCGGGAGATTCCTACAATGAGCAGTTCTTC. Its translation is CASSVAGDSYNEQFF.

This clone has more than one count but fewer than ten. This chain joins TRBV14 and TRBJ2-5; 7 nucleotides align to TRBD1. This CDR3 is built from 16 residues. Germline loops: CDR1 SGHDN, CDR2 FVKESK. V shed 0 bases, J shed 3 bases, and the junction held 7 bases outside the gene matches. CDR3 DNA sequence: TGTGCCAGCAGCCAAGATTCAGGGGGAATCGAAGAGACCCAGTACTTC. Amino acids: CASSQDSGGIEETQYF.

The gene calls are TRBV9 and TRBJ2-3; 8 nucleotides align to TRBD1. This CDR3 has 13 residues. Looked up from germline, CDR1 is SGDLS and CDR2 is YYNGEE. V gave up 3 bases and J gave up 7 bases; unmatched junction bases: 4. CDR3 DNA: TGTGCCAGCAGCGCGACAGGGGCCCATACGCAGTATTTT. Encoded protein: CASSATGAHTQYF.

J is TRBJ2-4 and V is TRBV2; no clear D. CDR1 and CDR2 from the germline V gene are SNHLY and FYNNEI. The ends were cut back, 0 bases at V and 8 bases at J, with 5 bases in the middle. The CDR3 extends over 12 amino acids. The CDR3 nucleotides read TGTGCCAGCAGTGAAGCGGAGTACATTCAGTACTTC. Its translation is CASSEAEYIQYF.

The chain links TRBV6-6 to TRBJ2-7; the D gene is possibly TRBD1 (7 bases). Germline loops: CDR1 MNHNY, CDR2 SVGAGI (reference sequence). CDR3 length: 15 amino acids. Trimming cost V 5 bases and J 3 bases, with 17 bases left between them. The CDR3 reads CASSDAAQGGYEQYF. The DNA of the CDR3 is TGTGCCAGCAGTGACGCGGCGCAGGGGGGCTACGAGCAGTACTTC.

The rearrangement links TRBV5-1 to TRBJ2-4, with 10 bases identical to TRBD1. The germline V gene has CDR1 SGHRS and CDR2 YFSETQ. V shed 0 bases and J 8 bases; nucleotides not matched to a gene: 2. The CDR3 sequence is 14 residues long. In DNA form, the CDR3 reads TGCGCCAGCAGCTTGGGACAGGGGGCTGACATTCAGTACTTC. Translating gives CASSLGQGADIQYF.